Listed here are 30 T cell receptor beta chains from one sample, sequenced in a study of tumor-infiltrating lymphocytes in primary liver carcinoma. Co-extraction of RNA and DNA was performed on about 20-32 mg of unsorted bulk tissue. A constant-region primer served to make TCR beta cDNA from around 540 ng total RNA. Investigators got TCR beta libraries out of three nested multiplex PCR rounds, done with slightly modified ARM-PCR. TRBV1-TRBV30 forward primers and a C-beta reverse primer were used in the first two PCR rounds, which each ran for nine to ten cycles. TCRdb re-called the multiplex PCR reads with MiXCR, one entry per CDR3 protein. The data show 150,000 to 200,000 distinct CDR3 sequences, with over 80% seen just once and around a sixth held by the top ten. The sequencing sample was made of tumor tissue from primary liver carcinoma. The receptors originated from a man aged 35 to 55 with primary liver carcinoma and hepatitis B virus infection.

In regard to this clonotype: One junction end does not reproduce the germline sequence, and a read error may be involved. CDR3 residues: CASSLGLAGPPYNEQLF. CDR3 DNA sequence: TGTGCGAGCAGTCTGGGACTAGCGGGACCTCCCTACAATGAGCAGCTCTTC. The J gene is TRBJ2-1, the V gene TRBV12-3 or TRBV12-4, with TRBD2 matching over 13 bases. The CDR3 spans 17 residues.

V is TRBV12-3 or TRBV12-4 and J is TRBJ2-5, with unresolved D. The CDR3 has 14 residues. With 6 bases removed from V and 4 bases from J, the gap between germline ends came to 15 bases. The CDR3 region has the DNA TGTGCCAGCAGCCTTACGGGTCAGAGAGAGACCCAGTACTTC. It codes for CASSLTGQRETQYF.

By its share, this clonotype is medium-sized. The chain combines TRBV14 with TRBJ2-3, with D perhaps matching TRBD1 (5 bases). CDR3 length equals 13 residues. Germline CDR1 reads SGHDN; CDR2 reads FVKESK. Trimming pared 4 bases from V and 8 bases from J, leaving 13 bases between. The CDR3 nucleotides read TGTGCCAGCAGCCCGACAGAACAGACTACGCAGTATTTT. As protein: CASSPTEQTTQYF.

Points on this clonotype: A junction end diverges from the germline sequence, so it may reflect a read error. This rearrangement joins TRBV6-1 to TRBJ1-2; D is unresolved. Germline CDR1 reads MNHNS; CDR2 reads SASEGT. The CDR3 totals 15 residues. CDR3 residues: CACSFTLGIGYGYTF. CDR3 bases: TGTGCCTGCAGTTTTACACTCGGGATAGGTTATGGCTACACCTTC.

This clonotype is a singleton in its sample. At one end the junction does not follow the germline gene, possibly because of a read error. The chain couples TRBV4-2 to TRBJ2-7, with a weak D call TRBD1 (5 bases). Per germline, CDR1 LGHNA and CDR2 YNFKEQ. The length of the CDR3 is 16 residues. The CDR3 bases are TGTGCCAGCAGCCAAGAGGCTAGGGGCCCCTCCTACGAGCAATACTTC. It yields the protein CASSQEARGPSYEQYF.

In its sample, this clonotype was seen once. At one end, the junction sequence differs from germline, possibly due to a read error. This sequence joins TRBV30 and TRBJ1-1; D is unclear. The CDR3 has 13 amino acids. The germline V gene encodes CDR1 GTSNPN and CDR2 SVGIG (reference sequence). The CDR3 loop reads CAWSADRRTGAFF. The CDR3 DNA follows: TGTGCTTGGAGTGCGGATAGGAGGACTGGAGCTTTCTTT.

J is TRBJ1-5 and V is TRBV28; 9 bases are shared with TRBD1. V lost 10 bases and J lost 6; bases outside the gene matches: 16. The CDR3 runs to 16 residues. CDR1 and CDR2 from the germline V gene are MDHEN and SYDVKM. CDR3 sequence: CAITFDRGVSIQPQHF. The CDR3, as DNA: TGTGCCATCACCTTCGACAGGGGGGTCTCCATTCAGCCCCAGCATTTT. Full variable domain (outside the CDR3, taken from reference TRBV28 and TRBJ1-5): DVKVTQSSRYLVKRTGEKVFLECVQDMDHENMFWYRQDPGLGLRLIYFSYDVKMKEKGDIPEGYSVSREKKERFSLILESASTNQTSMYLCAITFDRGVSIQPQHFGDGTRLSIL.

Points on this clonotype: One end of the junction does not line up with germline, which may come from a read error. The chain has TRBV7-8 and TRBJ2-7; D is uncertain. This CDR3 region has 11 residues. Germline-derived CDR1 and CDR2 are SGHVS and FQNEAQ. Here the CDR3 DNA reads TGTTCCAGCTGGTTATCCTACGAGCAGTACTTC. It is translated as CSSWLSYEQYF.

As regards this clonotype: At one end, the junction sequence differs from germline, possibly due to a read error. The chain is built from TRBV6-2 or TRBV6-3 and TRBJ2-3; TRBD2 agrees at 7 bases. The germline V gene has CDR1 MNHEY and CDR2 SVGEGT. The CDR3 consists of 13 residues. CDR3: CDSSLALANKQYF. The CDR3 nucleotides are TGTGACAGCAGTTTGGCACTAGCGAATAAGCAGTATTTT.

Notes on this clonotype: No conserved phenylalanine or tryptophan is present at the end of the CDR3, so a read error is the likely explanation. The rearrangement uses TRBV5-5 and TRBJ1-2, with D maybe TRBD1 (5 bases). V was trimmed by 4 bases and J by 1 base, leaving 11 bases between them. Germline-derived CDR1 and CDR2 are SGHKS and YYEKEE (reference sequence). The CDR3 extends over 14 amino acids. The chain's CDR3 is CASSARTLNYGYTI. CDR3 DNA sequence: TGTGCCAGCAGCGCTAGGACACTTAACTATGGCTACACCATC.

V gene TRBV29-1 combines with J gene TRBJ2-2; D is perhaps TRBD2 (5 bases). The germline V gene encodes CDR1 SQVTM and CDR2 ANQGSEA. The CDR3 consists of 15 residues. V lost 7 bases and J 0 bases, leaving 15 bases between the germline ends. CDR3 nucleotide sequence: TGCAGCGATGGAACTAGTGCGGCGAACACCGGGGAGCTGTTTTTT. Encoded protein: CSDGTSAANTGELFF.

The J gene is TRBJ2-6, the V gene TRBV29-1; D is uncertain. This CDR3 contains 12 residues. Germline V lookup: CDR1 SQVTM, CDR2 ANQGSEA. With 8 bases removed from V and 3 bases from J, the gap between germline ends came to 8 bases. CDR3 loop: CSIVFGANVLTF. As DNA, the CDR3 is TGCAGCATTGTGTTTGGGGCCAACGTCCTGACTTTC. The variable domain in full, completed from reference TRBV29-1 and TRBJ2-6, reads SAVISQKPSRDICQRGTSLTIQCQVDSQVTMMFWYRQQPGQSLTLIATANQGSEATYESGFVIDKFPISRPNLTFSTLTVSNMSPEDSSIYLCSIVFGANVLTFGAGSRLTVL.

CDR3 DNA sequence: TGCGCCAGCAGCCAAGATCGGGGACGGAGCCGGAATTCACCCCTCCACTTT. This gives the protein CASSQDRGRSRNSPLHF. The chain is built from TRBV4-1 and TRBJ1-6; maybe TRBD1 (5 bases). CDR1 is MGHRA, CDR2 YSYEKL, per germline. The CDR3 runs to 17 residues. V dropped 0 bases and J dropped 7 bases, with 16 bases sitting between them.

With regard to this clonotype: The junction departs from the called germline gene at one end, perhaps through a read error. The V gene is TRBV5-1, the J gene TRBJ2-5, with D perhaps matching TRBD1 (5 bases). Germline values: CDR1 SGHRS, CDR2 YFSETQ. This CDR3 region has 13 residues. This chain's CDR3 is CASSWQGTKTQYF. DNA of the CDR3: TGCGCCAGCAGCTGGCAGGGAACGAAGACCCAATACTTC.

Turning to this clonotype: A single base separates this from a much larger clone, so it may be a read error. The J gene is TRBJ2-3, the V gene TRBV5-1; TRBD2 aligns across 8 bases. Germline loops: CDR1 SGHRS, CDR2 YFSETQ. There are 14 residues in the CDR3. Trimming took 4 bases from V and 5 from J; bases not matched to a gene: 6. CDR3 amino acids: CASSRRAGVDTQYF. The CDR3 DNA sequence: TGCGCCAGCAGCCGACGAGCGGGAGTAGATACGCAGTATTTT.

Of note for this clonotype: This may be a read error: a much more frequent sequence differs by one nucleotide. The chain combines TRBV30 with TRBJ2-5; TRBD2 aligns across 7 bases. This CDR3 spans 12 amino acids. Per germline, CDR1 GTSNPN and CDR2 SVGIG (reference sequence). The CDR3, as DNA: TGTGCCTGGAGTCTCATGGGGGGGACCCAGTCCTTC. It codes for CAWSLMGGTQSF.

Worth noting for this clonotype: Mismatch with germline at one junction end may stem from a read error. The gene calls are TRBV5-4 and TRBJ2-5; TRBD2 matches 10 bases. This CDR3 comprises 15 residues. Germline lookup yields CDR1 SGHNT and CDR2 YYREEE (reference sequence). The chain's CDR3 is CADSPTSGRQDTQYF. Here the CDR3 DNA reads TGTGCCGACAGCCCGACTAGCGGGCGGCAAGATACCCAGTACTTC.

Details on this clonotype: The CDR3 carries no conserved terminal phenylalanine or tryptophan, so it likely arises from a read error. The CDR3 here is CSVLPDMDVNGYTI. CDR3 DNA sequence: TGTAGCGTCCTCCCTGACATGGACGTGAATGGCTACACCATC. V gene TRBV29-1 combines with J gene TRBJ1-2; D not resolved. Germline V gene data show CDR1 as SQVTM and CDR2 as ANQGSEA. CDR3 length equals 14 residues.

V and J are TRBV10-1 and TRBJ2-5; no definite D call. The CDR3 sequence is 14 residues long. Germline CDR1 is WNHNN and CDR2 is SYGVQD (reference sequence). V was pared by 2 bases and J by 0 bases, with 7 bases between. The CDR3 here is CASSETCDQETQYF. The DNA of the CDR3 is TGCGCCAGCAGTGAGACGTGTGACCAAGAGACCCAGTACTTC.

This clonotype showed up just a few times. No conserved phenylalanine or tryptophan is present at the end of the CDR3, so a read error is the likely explanation. Because the CDR3's place on the DNA is in doubt, the DNA is left out and the CDR3 is given as listed by TCRdb. This chain joins TRBV5-5 and TRBJ2-5; TRBD2 is taken as the D call from the table, unchecked against the DNA. Ends included, the CDR3 has 14 residues. The germline V gene has CDR1 SGHKS and CDR2 YYEKEE (reference sequence). Here the CDR3 reads CASSSKTSGETQYL.

Concerning this clonotype itself: This likely comes from a read error, as the CDR3 has no conserved phenylalanine or tryptophan at its end. J is TRBJ2-7 and V is TRBV5-5, with D maybe TRBD1 (6 bases). The CDR3 contains 14 residues. Germline V gives CDR1 SGHKS, CDR2 YYEKEE (reference sequence). DNA of the CDR3: TGTGCCACCAGCTTACAGGGAAAGAACTACGAGCAGTACATC. Amino acids: CATSLQGKNYEQYI.

Turning to this clonotype: This CDR3 is missing its conserved last phenylalanine or tryptophan, likely due to a read error. The genes are TRBV5-4 and TRBJ2-2; 8 bases are shared with TRBD2. This CDR3 spans 17 amino acids. Germline V gene data show CDR1 as SGHNT and CDR2 as YYREEE (reference sequence). As DNA, the CDR3 is TGTGCCAGCAGCTTGCGGTTAGCGGGAAAGAACACCGGGGGGCTGTTTTCT. Protein: CASSLRLAGKNTGGLFS.

Concerning this clonotype: A read error is likely, as this CDR3 ends without the conserved phenylalanine or tryptophan. This chain links TRBV6-1 with TRBJ1-1, with no clear D. This CDR3 has 14 residues. Germline loops: CDR1 MNHNS, CDR2 SASEGT. The CDR3 sequence: CASSESQENTEAFV. CDR3 DNA sequence: TGTGCTAGCAGTGAATCTCAGGAGAACACTGAAGCTTTCGTT.

Worth noting for this clonotype: This may be a read error: a much more frequent sequence differs by one nucleotide. Likely a read error: the CDR3 ends without its conserved phenylalanine or tryptophan. The V gene is TRBV29-1, the J gene TRBJ2-3; D uncertain. Germline lookup yields CDR1 SQVTM and CDR2 ANQGSEA. CDR3 length: 15 amino acids. V lost 5 bases and J lost 0, with 15 bases in between. The CDR3 loop reads CSVQQAVSSTDTQYL. The CDR3 region has the DNA TGCAGCGTTCAACAAGCAGTATCTAGCACAGATACGCAGTATCTT.

This clonotype was seen once. At one boundary the junction diverges from the germline segment, which might be a read error. The chain has TRBV11-2 and TRBJ2-3, with TRBD2 matching 8 bases. Germline V lookup: CDR1 SGHAT, CDR2 FQNNGV. This CDR3 has 16 amino acids. This CDR3 is CASSRETGGVGDTHYF. The CDR3 DNA reads as TGTGCCAGCAGCCGGGAAACGGGGGGGGTCGGAGATACGCACTATTTT.

As regards this clonotype: One junction end does not reproduce the germline sequence, and a read error may be involved. The rearrangement uses TRBV11-2 and TRBJ2-2; D is possibly TRBD2 (5 bases). The CDR3 consists of 17 residues. CDR1 and CDR2 (germline): SGHAT, FQNNGV. CDR3 loop: CASNLRHRGRDTGELFF. The CDR3 DNA sequence: TGTGCCAGCAACTTACGTCATCGGGGTAGGGACACCGGGGAGCTGTTTTTT. Full variable domain (rest looked up from reference TRBV11-2 and TRBJ2-2): EAGVAQSPRYKIIEKRQSVAFWCNPISGHATLYWYQQILGQGPKLLIQFQNNGVVDDSQLPKDRFSAERLKGVDSTLKIQPAKLEDSAVYLCASNLRHRGRDTGELFFGEGSRLTVL.

This clonotype occurred once. A read error may produce the germline difference seen at one junction end. The chain joins TRBV29-1 to TRBJ2-7, with 8 bases identical to TRBD1. Germline-derived CDR1 and CDR2 are SQVTM and ANQGSEA. There are 13 residues in the CDR3. DNA for the CDR3: TGCGGCGTCACCGGGACAGGATTCAACGAGCAGTACTTC. Residues: CGVTGTGFNEQYF.

The chain recombines TRBV19 with TRBJ1-5, with TRBD1 as a possible D gene (5 bases). The germline V gene encodes CDR1 LNHDA and CDR2 SQIVND (reference sequence). Trimming stripped 7 bases from V and 6 bases from J, with 13 bases between. This CDR3 has 13 residues. CDR3 in amino acids: CASTLGVIQPQHF. The CDR3 nucleotides read TGTGCCAGTACCCTGGGGGTAATTCAGCCCCAGCATTTT. The complete variable domain, with remaining parts taken from reference TRBV19 and TRBJ1-5, reads DGGITQSPKYLFRKEGQNVTLSCEQNLNHDAMYWYRQDPGQGLRLIYYSQIVNDFQKGDIAEGYSVSREKKESFPLTVTSAQKNPTAFYLCASTLGVIQPQHFGDGTRLSIL.

Concerning this clonotype itself: A read error may explain this, as a much larger clone is one base away. V and J are TRBV5-1 and TRBJ2-6; 8 positions agree with TRBD1. Germline V gene data show CDR1 as SGHRS and CDR2 as YFSETQ. The CDR3 contains 17 residues. The CDR3 bases are TGCTCCAGCAGCTTGTTTGGACAGGGAGTGGGAGCCAACGTCCTGACTTTC. Protein product: CSSSLFGQGVGANVLTF. Combining the CDR3 with reference TRBV5-1 and TRBJ2-6 gives the whole variable domain KAGVTQTPRYLIKTRGQQVTLSCSPISGHRSVSWYQQTPGQGLQFLFEYFSETQRNKGNFPGRFSGRQFSNSRSEMNVSTLELGDSALYLCSSSLFGQGVGANVLTFGAGSRLTVL.

Worth noting for this clonotype: The CDR3 ends on some other residue instead of the conserved phenylalanine or tryptophan, so this is likely a read error. V gene TRBV7-2 combines with J gene TRBJ2-3, with 8 bases aligning to TRBD2. V was clipped by 11 bases and J by 11 bases; unmatched bases: 18. This CDR3 contains 14 residues. CDR1 is SGHTA and CDR2 is FQGNSA in the germline V gene. The CDR3 coding sequence is TGTGCCTCAAGGGGCGGGAGGCAATCCGGGGGGCAGTATTAT. Its translation: CASRGGRQSGGQYY.